The rows below give T cell receptor beta chains drawn from one sample of a study of post-analysis software for immune sequencing data. One entry per CDR3 protein results from TCRdb running MiXCR on the PCR reads. Of approximately 690,000 distinct CDR3 sequences listed, 59% are singletons. The sequencing sample was made of blood. These receptor sequences come from a girl aged 2 to 10 with multiple sclerosis. Both conserved end residues are part of each CDR3. The order of the fields is clone size, J gene, V gene, D gene, CDR3 DNA, CDR3 protein. D genes are given only for firm matches. A row's size may be missing; if present it is once, few, many or a size class.

few TRBJ2-3 TRBV5-1 - TGCGCCAGCAGCTTGGACGATACGCAGTATTTT CASSLDDTQYF
- TRBJ2-3 TRBV7-2 TRBD2 TGTGCCAGCAGCCCCCGGACTAGCGACTCAGATACGCAGTATTTT CASSPRTSDSDTQYF
- TRBJ2-1 TRBV15 - TGTGCCACCAGCAAACGTTCGTCGGGCGATGCCTACAATGAGCAGTTCTTC CATSKRSSGDAYNEQFF
- TRBJ1-2 TRBV12-3/TRBV12-4 TRBD1 TGTGCCAGCAGTTTGTTAATGATGGACAGGGGCTATGGCTACACCTTC CASSLLMMDRGYGYTF
- TRBJ2-1 TRBV29-1 TRBD2 TGCAGCGTTGATTCTCCGGGGGGATCCTACAATGAGCAGTTCTTC CSVDSPGGSYNEQFF
- TRBJ2-1 TRBV6-2/TRBV6-3 - TGTGCCAGCAGTCCCCCTACAGTGAATGAGCAGTTCTTC CASSPPTVNEQFF
- TRBJ2-3 TRBV7-3 TRBD2 TGTGCCAGCAGCAGATCGGGGCTAGCGGGTACAGATACGCAGTATTTT CASSRSGLAGTDTQYF
- TRBJ2-1 TRBV11-2 - TGTGCCAGCAGCCCCCTGGGGGCGGGAGTAGGCGATGAGCAGTTCTTC CASSPLGAGVGDEQFF
- TRBJ2-4 TRBV5-1 TRBD1 TGCGCCAGCAGCTTGACAGGGGAATTGAGTGAGCAGTACTTC CASSLTGELSEQYF
- TRBJ2-4 TRBV7-2 - TGTGCCAGCGGGGAGAGTTCCAAAAACATTCAGTACTTC CASGESSKNIQYF
- TRBJ2-7 TRBV27 - TGTGCCAGCAGTCCCGTCAGTCCCTACGAGCAGTACTTC CASSPVSPYEQYF
- TRBJ2-5 TRBV5-4 - TGTGCCAGCAGCGCCCGGGACACCTGGGGGGAGACCCAGTACTTC CASSARDTWGETQYF
- TRBJ2-5 TRBV6-6 - TGTGCCAGCAGTTACCCTCAAGAGACCCAGTACTTC CASSYPQETQYF
- TRBJ2-3 TRBV20-1 - TGCAGTGCTAGAGAGGCGGGGACTAGCACAGATACGCAGTATTTT CSAREAGTSTDTQYF
- TRBJ2-7 TRBV4-1 - TGCGCCAGCAGCCAAGCTTGGGACGAGCAGTACTTC CASSQAWDEQYF
- TRBJ1-1 TRBV20-1 - TGCAGTGCAAGACACAACACTGAAGCTTTCTTT CSARHNTEAFF
- TRBJ2-1 TRBV25-1 - TGTGCCAGCAGTCCCTACACCGGGGGGCAGTTCTTC CASSPYTGGQFF
- TRBJ1-1 TRBV20-1 TRBD1 TGCAGTGCTAGAGATCCGACAGGGGCAATGAACACTGAAGCTTTCTTT CSARDPTGAMNTEAFF
- TRBJ2-5 TRBV6-6 TRBD2 TGTGCCAGCACATTAGCGGGGCATAAGGAGACCCAGTACTTC CASTLAGHKETQYF
- TRBJ1-2 TRBV12-3/TRBV12-4 - TGTGCCAGCAGTTTTAACGTAGGATATGGCTACACCTTC CASSFNVGYGYTF
- TRBJ2-7 TRBV7-2 - TGTGCCAGCAGCTCAACCCCATCCTACGAGCAGTACTTC CASSSTPSYEQYF
few TRBJ1-1 TRBV6-5 - TGTGCCAGCAGTTATTACGGGGGGAAAGGGAACACTGAAGCTTTCTTT CASSYYGGKGNTEAFF
- TRBJ1-1 TRBV12-3/TRBV12-4 - TGTGCCAGCAGCCGTGATACAGGCGAAGCTTTCTTT CASSRDTGEAFF
- TRBJ2-7 TRBV2 - TGTGCTTGGGCACAGGGACCCTACGAGCAGTACTTC CAWAQGPYEQYF
- TRBJ2-1 TRBV5-1 TRBD1 TGCGCCAGCAGCCCCATTGGGACAGGGCTCAATGAGCAGTTCTTC CASSPIGTGLNEQFF
few TRBJ2-7 TRBV7-9 TRBD2 TGTGCCAGCAGCTACGTCACGCCGGGAGGTCCCGAGCAGTACTTC CASSYVTPGGPEQYF
- TRBJ2-1 TRBV12-3/TRBV12-4 TRBD2 TGTGCCAGCAGTTTAGGGACTAGCGGGAGGCGGGATGAGCAGTTCTTC CASSLGTSGRRDEQFF
- TRBJ2-1 TRBV7-2 - TGTGCCAGCAGCTTAGTCGTCACCTCAAATGAGCAGTTCTTC CASSLVVTSNEQFF
- TRBJ2-3 TRBV5-1 TRBD2 TGCGCCAGCAGCAGCGGACTAGCGATCGCAGATACGCAGTATTTT CASSSGLAIADTQYF
- TRBJ2-3 TRBV20-1 - TGCAGTGCTAGAGATGGGTCCGGGCAGTCGATAGGGACAGATACGCAGTATTTT CSARDGSGQSIGTDTQYF
few TRBJ1-1 TRBV6-5 - TGTGCCAGCAGTTACTCATACGCCAGGGGGAACACTGAAGCTTTCTTT CASSYSYARGNTEAFF
- TRBJ2-3 TRBV6-2/TRBV6-3 - TGTGCCAGCAGTTACTCGATAGTCGGAGGGACAGATACGCAGTATTTT CASSYSIVGGTDTQYF
- TRBJ1-2 TRBV27 TRBD1 TGTGCCAGCAGTTTATTGAGGACAGGGGGCGGAGGAGGCTACACCTTC CASSLLRTGGGGGYTF
- TRBJ2-7 TRBV21-1 - TGTGCGGGGGTTGGCGAGCAGTACTTC CAGVGEQYF
- TRBJ1-2 TRBV29-1 TRBD1 TGCAGCGTTGTCCCCCTTTACAGGGGGCGCCGCTATGGCTACACCTTC CSVVPLYRGRRYGYTF
- TRBJ2-1 TRBV5-6 - TGTGCCAGCAGTAATGTGTATGAGCAGTTCTTC CASSNVYEQFF
- TRBJ2-5 TRBV29-1 - TGCAGCGTTGGGGTCTTACTAGACCAAGAGACCCAGTACTTC CSVGVLLDQETQYF